This entry concerns a single T cell receptor (beta chain). The entry originates in a study of blood T cell repertoires in COVID-19. How the authors handled the data: For nucleated cells, counts were estimated from reference gene primer amplification. Assay: immunoSEQ multiplex PCR; the TCRdb copy retains only in-frame clones and omits some. V, J and clone size derive from that table, while D and trimming were established from the DNA sequence. The data contain a few hundred thousand clones, 90% of them singletons. This CDR3 is built from 16 residues. Germline CDR1 reads SGHRS; CDR2 reads YFSETQ. The J segment lost 7 bases and the V segment lost 4 bases, leaving 13 bases of the junction unmatched.

The TCR sequence derives from a woman in her sixties with COVID-19, enrolled during active disease. Material for sequencing was peripheral blood. The chain couples TRBV5-1 to TRBJ2-2, with TRBD1 matching over 7 bases. For the CDR3, the DNA is TGCGCCAGCAGCCAACTACAACAGGGGTCAAGCGGGGAGCTGTTTTTT. Protein: CASSQLQQGSSGELFF. The full variable domain, its missing parts supplied by reference TRBV5-1 and TRBJ2-2, is KAGVTQTPRYLIKTRGQQVTLSCSPISGHRSVSWYQQTPGQGLQFLFEYFSETQRNKGNFPGRFSGRQFSNSRSEMNVSTLELGDSALYLCASSQLQQGSSGELFFGEGSRLTVL.